This TCR beta chain was captured by sequencing in a study of tumor-infiltrating lymphocytes in primary liver carcinoma. CDR1 MNHNS and CDR2 SASEGT come from the germline V gene. There are 12 residues in the CDR3. Production of TCR beta cDNA used about 500 ng total RNA together with a constant-region primer. Slightly modified ARM-PCR with three nested multiplex PCR rounds yielded TCR beta libraries. With TRBV1-TRBV30 forward primers and a C-beta reverse primer, the first two PCR rounds were run for around 11 cycles each. TCRdb passed the multiplex PCR reads through MiXCR, listing each CDR3 protein once. Found here are approximately 92,000 distinct CDR3 sequences, approximately 72% of them singletons; the top ten hold approximately 30%. Each 20-30 mg portion of unsorted bulk tissue served as the source for co-extraction of RNA and DNA. A remark on this clonotype: The junction and the germline gene differ at one end; a read error may be behind it.

This clonotype was obtained from a man in his forties or fifties with primary liver carcinoma and hepatitis B virus infection. The specimen was tumor-adjacent normal liver tissue. V usage is TRBV6-1 and J usage is TRBJ2-7; TRBD2 aligns across 7 bases. The CDR3 DNA reads as TGTGCCTTGGGCAGGGACTACTATGAGCGGTACTTC. Translation gives CALGRDYYERYF.